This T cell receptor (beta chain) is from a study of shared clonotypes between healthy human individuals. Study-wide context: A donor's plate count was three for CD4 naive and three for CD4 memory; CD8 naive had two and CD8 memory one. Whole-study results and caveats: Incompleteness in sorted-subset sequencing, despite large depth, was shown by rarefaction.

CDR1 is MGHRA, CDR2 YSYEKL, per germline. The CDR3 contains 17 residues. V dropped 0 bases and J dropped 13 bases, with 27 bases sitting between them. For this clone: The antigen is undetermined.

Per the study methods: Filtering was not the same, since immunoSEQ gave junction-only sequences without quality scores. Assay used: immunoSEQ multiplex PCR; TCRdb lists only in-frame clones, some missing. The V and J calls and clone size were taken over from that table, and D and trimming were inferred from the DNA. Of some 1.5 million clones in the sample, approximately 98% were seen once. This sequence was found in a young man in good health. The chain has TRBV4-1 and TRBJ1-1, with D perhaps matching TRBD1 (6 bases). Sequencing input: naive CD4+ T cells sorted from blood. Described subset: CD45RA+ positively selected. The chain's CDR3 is CASSQEWGAWADIFIFF. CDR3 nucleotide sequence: TGCGCCAGCAGCCAAGAATGGGGGGCGTGGGCCGACATTTTTATTTTCTTT.